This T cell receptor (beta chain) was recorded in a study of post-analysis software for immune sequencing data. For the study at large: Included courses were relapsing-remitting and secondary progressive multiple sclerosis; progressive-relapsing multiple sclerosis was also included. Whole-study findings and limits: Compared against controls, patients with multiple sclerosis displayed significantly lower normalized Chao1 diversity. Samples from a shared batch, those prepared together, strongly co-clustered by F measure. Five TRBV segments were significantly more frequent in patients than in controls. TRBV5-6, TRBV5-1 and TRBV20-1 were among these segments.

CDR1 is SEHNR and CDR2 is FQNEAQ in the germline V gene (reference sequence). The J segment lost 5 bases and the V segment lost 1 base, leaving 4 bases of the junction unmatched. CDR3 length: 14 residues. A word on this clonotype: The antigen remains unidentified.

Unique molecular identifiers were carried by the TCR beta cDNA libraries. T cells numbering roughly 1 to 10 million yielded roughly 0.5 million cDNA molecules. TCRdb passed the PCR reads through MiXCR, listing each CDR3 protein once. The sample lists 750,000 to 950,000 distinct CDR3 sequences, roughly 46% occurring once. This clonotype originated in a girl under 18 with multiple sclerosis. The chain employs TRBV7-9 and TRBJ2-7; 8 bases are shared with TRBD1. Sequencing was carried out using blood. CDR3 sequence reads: CASSLGVTGDEQYF. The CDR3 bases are TGTGCCAGCAGCTTAGGGGTGACAGGGGACGAGCAGTACTTC.